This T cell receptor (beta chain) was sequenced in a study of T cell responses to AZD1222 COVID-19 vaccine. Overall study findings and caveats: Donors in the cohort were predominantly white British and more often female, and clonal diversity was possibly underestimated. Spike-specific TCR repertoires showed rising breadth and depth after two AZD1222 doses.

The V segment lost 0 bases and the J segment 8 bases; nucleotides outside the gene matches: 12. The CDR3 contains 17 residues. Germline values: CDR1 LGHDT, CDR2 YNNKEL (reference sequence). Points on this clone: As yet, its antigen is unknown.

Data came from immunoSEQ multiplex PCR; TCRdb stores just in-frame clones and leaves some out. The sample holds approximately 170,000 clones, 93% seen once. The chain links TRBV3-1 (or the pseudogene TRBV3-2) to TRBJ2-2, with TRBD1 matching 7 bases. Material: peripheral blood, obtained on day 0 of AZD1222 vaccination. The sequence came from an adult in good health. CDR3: CASSQDVGQTPRGELFF. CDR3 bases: TGTGCCAGCAGCCAAGATGTGGGACAGACGCCTAGAGGGGAGCTGTTTTTT.